This entry lists 25 T cell receptor beta chains sequenced from one sample in a study of blood T cell repertoires in COVID-19. Profiled with immunoSEQ multiplex PCR; TCRdb holds only in-frame clones, not every one. The sample lists 200,000 to 250,000 clones, roughly nine tenths occurring once. Sequences were obtained from PBMCs or T cells enriched from blood (not recorded which). The receptors derive from a woman in her forties or fifties in a cohort exposed to, infected with or recovered from COVID-19 (not recorded which).

CDR3 sequence: CASSFVQGADTQYF. The DNA for the CDR3 is TGTGCCAGCAGCTTTGTACAGGGTGCAGATACGCAGTATTTT. The rearrangement uses TRBV5-6 and TRBJ2-3, with D perhaps TRBD1 (6 bases). Trimming took off 2 bases at V and 4 bases at J, with 11 bases between the two ends. The length of the CDR3 is 14 residues. Germline-derived CDR1 and CDR2 are SGHDT and YYEEEE.

The chain employs TRBV25-1 and TRBJ1-5; the match to TRBD1 covers 7 bases. The CDR3 has 15 amino acids. V was clipped by 1 base and J by 3 bases; unmatched bases: 3. Per the germline V gene, CDR1 is MGHDK and CDR2 is SYGVNS. The CDR3 DNA sequence: TGTGCCAGCAGTGAATCGGGACAGATCAATCAGCCCCAGCATTTT. This gives the protein CASSESGQINQPQHF.

The V call is TRBV6-5, the J call TRBJ1-5; D unresolved. The V gene lost 3 bases and the J gene lost 3 bases, with 9 bases spanning the gap. The V gene's germline CDR1 is MNHEY and CDR2 SVGAGI. This CDR3 region has 14 residues. In nucleotides, the CDR3 is TGTGCCAGCAGTTATCGGCAGGCCAATCAGCCCCAGCATTTT. As protein: CASSYRQANQPQHF.

V and J are TRBV5-1 and TRBJ2-2; the D gene is possibly TRBD2 (5 bases). The CDR3 consists of 14 residues. From germline, CDR1 is SGHRS and CDR2 YFSETQ. V lost 5 bases and J 1 base, leaving 9 bases between the germline ends. The CDR3 reads CASRDFLNTGELFF. In DNA form, the CDR3 reads TGCGCCAGCAGGGACTTCCTGAACACCGGGGAGCTGTTTTTT.

The chain couples TRBV25-1 to TRBJ1-1, with 7 bases fitting TRBD1. The CDR3 consists of 15 residues. V lost 6 bases to trimming and J lost 3 bases; unmatched junction nucleotides: 10. The germline gives CDR1 MGHDK, CDR2 SYGVNS. The CDR3 loop is CASRELDRQDTEAFF. Written as DNA, the CDR3 is TGTGCCAGCAGGGAACTGGACAGGCAAGACACTGAAGCTTTCTTT.

The chain joins TRBV18 to TRBJ2-5; no reliable D call. This CDR3 spans 14 amino acids. Trimming took 3 bases from V and 5 from J, leaving 13 bases between them. Germline loops: CDR1 KGHSH, CDR2 LQKENI. The CDR3 sequence is CASSPPPGRETQYF. The CDR3 nucleotides read TGTGCCAGCTCACCCCCCCCAGGAAGGGAGACCCAGTACTTC.

The chain uses TRBV19 and TRBJ1-5; D not certain. Germline-derived CDR1 and CDR2 are LNHDA and SQIVND (reference sequence). V was cut by 4 bases and J by 6 bases, with 7 bases left in between. CDR3 size: 12 residues. CDR3 sequence reads: CASSSLGQPQHF. The CDR3 DNA reads as TGTGCCAGTAGTAGTCTAGGTCAGCCCCAGCATTTT.

This chain links TRBV7-2 with TRBJ1-2; possible D gene TRBD1, 5 bases. The CDR3 contains 14 residues. CDR1 and CDR2 from the germline V gene are SGHTA and FQGNSA. Between the trimmed V and J ends, which lost 2 bases and 2 bases, there was a span of 9 bases. The CDR3 DNA sequence: TGTGCCAGCAGCTTAAGTCCAGGGAACTATGGCTACACCTTC. It is translated as CASSLSPGNYGYTF.

The J gene is TRBJ1-3, the V gene TRBV28; D may be TRBD1 (6 bases). The germline V gene has CDR1 MDHEN and CDR2 SYDVKM. Trimming stripped 0 bases from V and 0 bases from J, with 12 bases between. There are 17 residues in the CDR3. CDR3 sequence: CASSLWGAALSGNTIYF. The CDR3 nucleotides are TGTGCCAGCAGTTTATGGGGGGCAGCTCTCTCTGGAAACACCATATATTTT.

There are a few counts of this clone. The V gene is TRBV25-1, the J gene TRBJ2-7; TRBD2 might be the D (5 bases). This CDR3 has 12 residues. The V gene's germline CDR1 is MGHDK and CDR2 SYGVNS. The germline V and J ends were trimmed by 9 bases and 2 bases, with 11 bases remaining between them. The CDR3 DNA reads as TGTGCCAGTTTCGGGGATACCTACGAGCAGTACTTC. Protein sequence: CASFGDTYEQYF.

There are a few counts of this clone. This chain connects TRBV11-3 to TRBJ1-2; D is possibly TRBD1 (6 bases). V was cut by 6 bases and J by 4 bases, with 21 bases left in between. Per the germline V gene, CDR1 is SGHNT and CDR2 is YENEEA. The CDR3 covers 16 residues. The chain's CDR3 is CASSDKLGGRAYGYTF. The CDR3 DNA is TGTGCCAGCAGTGATAAGTTGGGGGGGCGCGCCTATGGCTACACCTTC.

This chain uses TRBV7-2 with TRBJ2-1; the match to TRBD2 covers 8 bases. The CDR3 runs 16 residues. Germline CDR1 is SGHTA and CDR2 is FQGNSA. V shed 1 base, J shed 11 bases, and the junction held 13 bases outside the gene matches. Here the CDR3 reads CASSLGGGGPRTQQFF. CDR3 nucleotide sequence: TGTGCCAGCAGCTTAGGGGGCGGGGGGCCCAGGACCCAGCAGTTCTTC.

The chain uses TRBV5-4 and TRBJ1-2, with 7 nucleotides matching TRBD1. Per germline, CDR1 SGHNT and CDR2 YYREEE (reference sequence). The trim removed 4 bases at V and 6 bases at J, leaving 12 bases unmatched. The CDR3 consists of 15 residues. The CDR3, as DNA: TGTGCCAGCAGCAAGAGACAGGGAGTATTTGATGGCTACACCTTC. This gives the protein CASSKRQGVFDGYTF.

The chain employs TRBV3-1 (or the pseudogene TRBV3-2) and TRBJ2-1, with no clear D. Per germline, CDR1 LGHDT and CDR2 YNNKEL (reference sequence). This CDR3 spans 10 amino acids. Between the trimmed V and J ends, which lost 1 base and 16 bases, there was a span of 8 bases. The CDR3 region is CASSQARLFF. Here the CDR3 DNA reads TGTGCCAGCAGCCAAGCGAGGCTTTTCTTC.

V usage is TRBV5-6 and J usage is TRBJ1-2; the D gene is possibly TRBD1 (6 bases). Germline V gene sequence: CDR1 SGHDT, CDR2 YYEEEE. This CDR3 comprises 14 residues. Trimming cost V 3 bases and J 0 bases, with 9 bases left between them. The CDR3 DNA follows: TGTGCCAGCAGCTACGGGACACCTAACTATGGCTACACCTTC. Protein product: CASSYGTPNYGYTF.

The chain recombines TRBV4-1 with TRBJ1-1; 7 bases match TRBD1. After removal of 0 bases from V and 5 bases from J, the junction contained 6 bases not matched to a gene. The V gene's germline CDR1 is MGHRA and CDR2 YSYEKL. The CDR3 contains 15 residues. The CDR3 here is CASSQEAQGRTEAFF. The CDR3 DNA is TGCGCCAGCAGCCAAGAGGCACAGGGGAGGACTGAAGCTTTCTTT.

This chain joins TRBV28 and TRBJ1-6, with 7 bases lining up with TRBD1. The CDR3 runs 13 residues. Germline-derived CDR1 and CDR2 are MDHEN and SYDVKM. With 3 bases clipped from V and 12 bases from J, the junction kept 5 bases outside the gene matches. The CDR3 protein is CASSFDRDQPLHF. The DNA of the CDR3 is TGTGCCAGCAGTTTTGACAGGGACCAACCCCTCCACTTT.

The chain joins TRBV18 to TRBJ1-2, with 7 bases matching TRBD1. Germline CDR1 KGHSH, CDR2 LQKENI. The CDR3 is 13 amino acids. The ends lost 5 bases at V and 7 bases at J; junction bases unmatched: 7. The CDR3 DNA sequence: TGTGCCAGCTCAAGTGACAGGGCCTCTGGCTACACCTTC. The encoded protein is CASSSDRASGYTF.

This chain joins TRBV15 and TRBJ2-1; 8 nucleotides agree with TRBD1. Germline CDR1 reads LNHNV; CDR2 reads YYDKDF (reference sequence). The CDR3 spans 16 residues. The V gene end was trimmed by 4 bases and the J gene end by 4 bases; junction bases not matched to a gene: 9. The chain's CDR3 is CATSTIRTGSYNEQFF. Here the CDR3 DNA reads TGTGCCACCAGCACCATAAGGACAGGGTCTTACAATGAGCAGTTCTTC. Full variable domain (outside the CDR3, taken from reference TRBV15 and TRBJ2-1): DAMVIQNPRYQVTQFGKPVTLSCSQTLNHNVMYWYQQKSSQAPKLLFHYYDKDFNNEADTPDNFQSRRPNTSFCFLDIRSPGLGDTAMYLCATSTIRTGSYNEQFFGPGTRLTVL.

The chain couples TRBV6-1 to TRBJ1-1, with D perhaps matching TRBD1 (5 bases). CDR1 and CDR2 (germline): MNHNS, SASEGT. V lost 2 bases and J 4 bases, leaving 14 bases between the germline ends. This CDR3 contains 15 residues. The CDR3 spells CASSEIQSGGTEAFF. The CDR3 nucleotides are TGTGCCAGCAGTGAAATACAAAGCGGGGGCACTGAAGCTTTCTTT.

The chain uses TRBV11-3 and TRBJ2-5, with D tentatively TRBD2 (7 bases). V was clipped by 4 bases and J by 3 bases, with 15 bases between them. This CDR3 is built from 15 residues. Germline V gives CDR1 SGHNT, CDR2 YENEEA. CDR3 region: CASSSKGGREETQYF. CDR3 coding DNA: TGTGCCAGCAGCTCCAAGGGGGGGCGAGAAGAGACCCAGTACTTC.

This clone appeared once. This rearrangement joins TRBV10-1 to TRBJ2-2, with 15 bases aligning to TRBD2. V was clipped by 3 bases and J by 5 bases; unmatched bases: 10. The V gene's germline CDR1 is WNHNN and CDR2 SYGVQD (reference sequence). CDR3 length: 19 residues. CDR3 region: CASSDPGLAGGPLTGELFF. The CDR3 DNA is TGCGCCAGCAGTGACCCAGGACTAGCGGGGGGGCCTCTAACCGGGGAGCTGTTTTTT.

The rearrangement links TRBV19 to TRBJ1-6, with 9 bases that match TRBD1. This CDR3 contains 16 residues. With V trimmed by 7 bases and J by 4 bases, 8 bases remained unmatched. CDR1 LNHDA and CDR2 SQIVND come from the germline V gene (reference sequence). The CDR3 sequence: CASTLSGTGYNSPLHF. The CDR3 bases are TGTGCCAGTACCCTTTCCGGGACAGGGTATAATTCACCCCTCCACTTT.

In its sample, this clone was seen once. The rearrangement joins TRBV5-1 to TRBJ2-2; 12 positions agree with TRBD2. Trimming cost V 2 bases and J 5 bases; bases outside gene matches: 4. The CDR3 has 16 amino acids. From germline, CDR1 is SGHRS and CDR2 YFSETQ. CDR3 region: CASSLGTSGPTGELFF. For the CDR3, the DNA is TGCGCCAGCAGCTTAGGGACTAGCGGGCCAACCGGGGAGCTGTTTTTT.

V is TRBV10-1 and J is TRBJ1-1; TRBD1 matches at 9 bases. The V segment lost 5 bases and the J segment 5 bases; nucleotides outside the gene matches: 6. The CDR3 sequence is 14 residues long. Germline V gene lookup returns CDR1 WNHNN and CDR2 SYGVQD (reference sequence). The CDR3 here is CASSPGTGRTEAFF. The CDR3 bases are TGCGCCAGCAGTCCCGGGACAGGGCGAACTGAAGCTTTCTTT.